Shown below are 17 T cell receptor beta chains from a single sample sequenced in a study of CD8+CD57+ T cells in acquired aplastic anemia. The template used for profiling TCR beta VDJ and CDR3 was genomic DNA. TCRdb recomputed calls from the reads with MiXCR, one row per CDR3 protein. The sample consists of over 150,000 distinct CDR3 sequences, around half of them appearing once. The sample was sorted CD4+, CD8+, or CD8+CD57+ T cells (not recorded which) from PBMCs. These receptor sequences come from a human donor in good health, serving as a control.

This clonotype was seen only a few times. The rearrangement joins TRBV10-3 to TRBJ2-7; 9 nucleotides agree with TRBD1. This CDR3 region has 16 residues. Germline V gene sequence: CDR1 ENHRY, CDR2 SYGVKD. J lost 3 bases, V lost 0 bases, and 6 bases had no gene match. CDR3 nucleotides: TGTGCCATCAGTGAGTCCGGGACAGGGCTCAACTACGAGCAGTACTTC. Translating it yields CAISESGTGLNYEQYF.

The rearrangement links TRBV24-1 to TRBJ2-3; TRBD2 agrees at 7 bases. Germline assignment: CDR1 KGHDR and CDR2 SFDVKD. V trimming: 5 bases; J trimming: 1 base; junction bases outside the gene matches: 2. CDR3 length: 14 amino acids. CDR3 loop: CATSGGGGTDTQYF. CDR3 coding DNA: TGTGCCACCAGTGGGGGGGGGGGCACAGATACGCAGTATTTT.

This clonotype appeared many times. This chain uses TRBV7-8 with TRBJ1-5; D call uncertain. V was cut by 5 bases and J by 9 bases, with 8 bases left in between. Germline assignment: CDR1 SGHVS and CDR2 FQNEAQ. CDR3 size: 11 residues. Here the CDR3 reads CASSAMGPQHF. CDR3 coding DNA: TGTGCCAGCAGCGCAATGGGGCCCCAGCATTTT.

In its sample, this clonotype was seen many times. The chain recombines TRBV12-3 or TRBV12-4 with TRBJ1-1, with 7 bases identical to TRBD1. Trimming at V came to 6 bases and at J to 4 bases, leaving 8 bases not matched to a gene. The length of the CDR3 is 14 residues. This CDR3 reads CASSSQGGGTEAFF. The DNA of the CDR3 is TGTGCCAGCAGCTCGCAAGGGGGCGGCACTGAAGCTTTCTTT.

With respect to this clonotype: This CDR3 fails to terminate in the conserved phenylalanine or tryptophan, so it likely reflects a read error. It is unclear where the CDR3 begins or ends on the DNA, so no DNA is shown, and the CDR3 is as TCRdb lists it. V gene TRBV9 combines with J gene TRBJ1-2; the DNA was not compared with TRBD1, the D call given in the table. The CDR3 extends over 11 residues, inclusive of both ends. Germline CDR1 SGDLS, CDR2 YYNGEE. This CDR3 is CASSRRTENTY.

The table lists this clonotype with many counts. The rearrangement uses TRBV19 and TRBJ1-3; D remains ambiguous. This CDR3 has 17 residues. Germline assignment: CDR1 LNHDA and CDR2 SQIVND (reference sequence). V was clipped by 5 bases and J by 0 bases, with 17 bases between them. CDR3 bases: TGTGCCAGTAGTCTTGGGCGCAGGCTCATCTCTGGAAACACCATATATTTT. It specifies CASSLGRRLISGNTIYF.

This chain connects TRBV20-1 to TRBJ2-1, with 11 bases fitting TRBD2. The CDR3 sequence is 13 residues long. Germline lookup yields CDR1 DFQATT and CDR2 SNEGSKA (reference sequence). The trim removed 8 bases at V and 5 bases at J, leaving 5 bases unmatched. As DNA, the CDR3 is TGCAGTCAGACTAGCGGGGCGAACAATGAGCAGTTCTTC. This encodes CSQTSGANNEQFF.

This clonotype showed up many times. The chain uses TRBV7-2 and TRBJ1-2; no definite D call. Trimming pared 1 base from V and 3 bases from J, leaving 18 bases between. The CDR3 is made up of 17 amino acids. The germline gives CDR1 SGHTA, CDR2 FQGNSA. The DNA of the CDR3 is TGTGCCAGCAGCTTAGAGTTTGGTAACCCACGGGACTATGGCTACACCTTC. Its translation: CASSLEFGNPRDYGYTF.

In this sample, this clonotype turned up a few times. The chain has TRBV6-1 and TRBJ1-5; 7 nucleotides align to TRBD1. The CDR3 totals 15 residues. Germline assignment: CDR1 MNHNS and CDR2 SASEGT. The V gene end was trimmed by 8 bases and the J gene end by 5 bases; junction bases not matched to a gene: 12. CDR3 bases: TGTGCCAGCGGCTTGGGGACAGCCAGCGATCAGCCCCAGCATTTT. As protein: CASGLGTASDQPQHF.

V is TRBV29-1 and J is TRBJ1-4; TRBD1 is a possible D gene (5 bases). Germline CDR1 reads SQVTM; CDR2 reads ANQGSEA. The CDR3 has 14 residues. V was trimmed by 0 bases and J by 4 bases, leaving 9 bases between them. CDR3 bases: TGCAGCGTTGAAGAGGCGGGGGGTAATGAAAAACTGTTTTTT. This sequence encodes CSVEEAGGNEKLFF.

This clonotype has a count of ten or more. The gene calls are TRBV20-1 and TRBJ2-2, with 8 nucleotides matching TRBD1. This CDR3 region has 15 residues. V shed 3 bases and J 5 bases; nucleotides not matched to a gene: 8. Germline-derived CDR1 and CDR2 are DFQATT and SNEGSKA (reference sequence). The CDR3 loop is CSARPGQARTGELFF. The CDR3 DNA follows: TGCAGTGCTAGGCCGGGACAGGCAAGAACCGGGGAGCTGTTTTTT.

Concerning this clonotype itself: A junction end diverges from the germline sequence, so it may reflect a read error. The chain links TRBV5-1 to TRBJ2-5, with 11 nucleotides matching TRBD2. Germline V gives CDR1 SGHRS, CDR2 YFSETQ. This CDR3 spans 17 amino acids. CDR3 DNA sequence: TGTGCCAGCTCACCTCCAGTAGCGGGGGGGCTACAAGAGACCCAGTACTTC. Translating gives CASSPPVAGGLQETQYF. The full variable domain, with the rest looked up from reference TRBV5-1 and TRBJ2-5, is KAGVTQTPRYLIKTRGQQVTLSCSPISGHRSVSWYQQTPGQGLQFLFEYFSETQRNKGNFPGRFSGRQFSNSRSEMNVSTLELGDSALYLCASSPPVAGGLQETQYFGPGTRLLVL.

This clonotype was counted a single time. The genes are TRBV24-1 and TRBJ2-2, with 9 bases that match TRBD1. This CDR3 has 17 amino acids. CDR1 KGHDR and CDR2 SFDVKD come from the germline V gene. Germline trimming cut 4 bases from V and 3 bases from J; bases unmatched to any gene: 8. CDR3 DNA: TGTGCCACCAGTGAAAATGGCGGACAGGGGTACACCGGGGAGCTGTTTTTT. Translating it yields CATSENGGQGYTGELFF.

V gene TRBV10-2 combines with J gene TRBJ2-3; D is unclear. Trimming stripped 6 bases from V and 3 bases from J, with 13 bases between. The germline V gene encodes CDR1 WSHSY and CDR2 SAAADI. CDR3 size: 14 residues. The CDR3 coding sequence is TGCGCCAGCAGCGCCGAATTGCCTACAGATACGCAGTATTTT. Translating gives CASSAELPTDTQYF.

This sequence joins TRBV10-2 and TRBJ1-5; TRBD1 matches 10 bases. CDR3 size: 15 residues. From germline, CDR1 is WSHSY and CDR2 SAAADI. The DNA for the CDR3 is TGCGCAGCCCGGGGACAGGGGTTGTGCAATCAGCCCCAGCATTTT. Translating gives CAARGQGLCNQPQHF.

The rearrangement joins TRBV10-3 to TRBJ1-5; D not certain. V dropped 4 bases and J dropped 6 bases, with 13 bases sitting between them. CDR3 size: 14 residues. Looked up from germline, CDR1 is ENHRY and CDR2 is SYGVKD. CDR3 amino acids: CAISGPDLSQPQHF. The CDR3 DNA reads as TGTGCCATCAGTGGCCCGGACCTGAGTCAGCCCCAGCATTTT.

This clonotype was detected many times. The rearrangement links TRBV12-3 or TRBV12-4 to TRBJ1-2, with 8 nucleotides matching TRBD1. V was pared by 6 bases and J by 5 bases, with 5 bases of the junction left unmatched. CDR3 length: 13 amino acids. For the CDR3, the DNA is TGTGCCAGCAGCTACGACAGGGGTTATGGCTACACCTTC. It codes for CASSYDRGYGYTF.